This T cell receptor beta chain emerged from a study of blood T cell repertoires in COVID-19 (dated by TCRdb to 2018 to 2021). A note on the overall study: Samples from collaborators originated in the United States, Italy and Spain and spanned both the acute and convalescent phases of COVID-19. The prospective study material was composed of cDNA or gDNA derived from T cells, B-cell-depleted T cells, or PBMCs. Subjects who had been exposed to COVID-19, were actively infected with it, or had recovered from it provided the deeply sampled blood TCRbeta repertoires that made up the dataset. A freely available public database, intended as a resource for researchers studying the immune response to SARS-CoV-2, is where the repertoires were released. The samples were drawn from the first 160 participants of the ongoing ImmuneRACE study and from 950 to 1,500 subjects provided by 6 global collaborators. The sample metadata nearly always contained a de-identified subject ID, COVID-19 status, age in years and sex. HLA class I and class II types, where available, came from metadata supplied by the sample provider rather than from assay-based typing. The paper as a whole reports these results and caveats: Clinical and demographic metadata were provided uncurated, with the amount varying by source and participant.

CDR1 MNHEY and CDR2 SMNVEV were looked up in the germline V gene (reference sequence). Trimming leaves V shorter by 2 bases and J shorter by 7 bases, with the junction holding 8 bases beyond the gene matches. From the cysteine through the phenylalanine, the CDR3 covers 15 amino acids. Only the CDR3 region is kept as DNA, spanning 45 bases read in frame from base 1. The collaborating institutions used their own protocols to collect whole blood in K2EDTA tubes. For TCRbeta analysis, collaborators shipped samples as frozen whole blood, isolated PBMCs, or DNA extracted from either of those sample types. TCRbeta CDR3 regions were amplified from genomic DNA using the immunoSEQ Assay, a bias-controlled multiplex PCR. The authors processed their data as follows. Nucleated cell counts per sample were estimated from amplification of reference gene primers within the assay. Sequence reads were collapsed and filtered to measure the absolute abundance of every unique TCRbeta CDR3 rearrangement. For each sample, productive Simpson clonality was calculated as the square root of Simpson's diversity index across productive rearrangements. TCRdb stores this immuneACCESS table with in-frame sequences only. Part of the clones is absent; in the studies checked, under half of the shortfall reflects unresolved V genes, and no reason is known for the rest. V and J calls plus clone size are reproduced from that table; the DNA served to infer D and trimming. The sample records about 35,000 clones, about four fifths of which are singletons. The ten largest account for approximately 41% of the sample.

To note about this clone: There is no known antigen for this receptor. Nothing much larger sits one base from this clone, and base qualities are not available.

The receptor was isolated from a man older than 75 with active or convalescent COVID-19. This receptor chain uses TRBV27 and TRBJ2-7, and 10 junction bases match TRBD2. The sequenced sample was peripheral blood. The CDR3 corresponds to CASSLALAGVGEQYF. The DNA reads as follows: TGTGCCAGCAGTTTAGCCCTAGCGGGAGTAGGGGAGCAGTACTTC.